These T cell receptor beta chains were read from a single sample in a study of T cells in Graves' hyperthyroidism and ophthalmopathy. TCRdb called the multiplex PCR reads again in MiXCR, with one record for every CDR3 protein. Among about 610,000 distinct CDR3 sequences, about a sixth were seen once, and the ten largest hold under 3.5%. Input material: blood. Source of these receptors: a woman aged 40 to 50 with Graves' ophthalmopathy. Both conserved end residues are part of each CDR3.

j_call v_call cdr3_aa
TRBJ2-1 TRBV11-2 CASNPAAGASGYNEQFF
TRBJ1-1 TRBV7-9 CASSFSRDGEAFF
TRBJ2-1 TRBV12-3/TRBV12-4 CASSFWGGINEQFF
TRBJ2-7 TRBV7-9 CASSLLGAGEDEQYF
TRBJ1-5 TRBV19 CASSWGPRAPQHF
TRBJ2-6 TRBV4-1 CASSQGPGTTGANVLTF
TRBJ2-7 TRBV2 CASSRQGQGEQYF
TRBJ1-6 TRBV6-6 CASSYTTPRDSPLHF
TRBJ2-5 TRBV12-3/TRBV12-4 CASSQFTSGLRETQYF
TRBJ1-4 TRBV6-1 CASRRTGSTSNEKLFF
TRBJ2-1 TRBV5-5 CASSPTDGSYNEQFF
TRBJ2-3 TRBV19 CASSIGGTSGGSLRDTQYF
TRBJ1-2 TRBV6-1 CASPRLGVEGYTF
TRBJ1-2 TRBV4-1 CASSPPDRFYGYTF
TRBJ1-1 TRBV5-1 CASSLPQLNTEAFF
TRBJ2-1 TRBV6-1 CASSRTGGIYNEQFF
TRBJ2-7 TRBV2 CASSSGQGVKGSREQYF
TRBJ1-1 TRBV12-3/TRBV12-4 CASSLGEDTEAFF
TRBJ2-2 TRBV10-1 CASSSPPGAQNTGELFF
TRBJ2-7 TRBV7-3 CASSLYRASEQYF
TRBJ1-6 TRBV27 CASSSSLGQYPPLHF
TRBJ1-3 TRBV6-1 CASSEGTGQSGNTIYF